This T cell receptor (beta chain) appears in the sequencing data of a study of T cell repertoires in cytomegalovirus infection. Background on the study: It can be stated that public TCR beta signatures indicated CMV infection as well as a matching HLA type. General study results and limits: Totalled public TCR beta family frequency picked out people who carried CMV plus the relevant HLA.

Each CDR3 protein gets one entry after TCRdb re-called the reads with MiXCR. The sample yields around 230,000 distinct CDR3 sequences, around 6.4% seen once. CDR1 is SGHDT and CDR2 is YYEEEE in the germline V gene. Trimming pared 3 bases from V and 1 base from J, leaving 7 bases between. The CDR3 contains 13 residues. On this clonotype itself: Its antigen remains unknown.

Sequenced sample: PBMCs. The V call is TRBV5-6, the J call TRBJ1-1; a weak D match, TRBD1 (5 bases). This TCR came from a human donor in good health (CMV status not recorded). Some clones in this sample may be carry-over from other donors' samples. This chain's CDR3 is CASSWGWNTEAFF. CDR3 nucleotide sequence: TGTGCCAGCAGCTGGGGGTGGAACACTGAAGCTTTCTTT.